The sample holds a few counts of the clone carrying this T cell receptor beta chain. Its antigen is unknown. CDR3 length: 12 residues. The V end lost 5 bases, the J end lost 5 bases, and 13 bases lay between the germline ends. The germline V gene has CDR1 SQVTM and CDR2 ANQGSEA. These data are taken from a study of CD8+ T cells in alopecia areata. About the research overall: For the treated group, dosing was oral tofacitinib at 5 to 10 mg twice daily.

RNA extraction and reverse transcription yielded cDNA as sequencing template. Some clones are missing from TCRdb's copy, which holds only in-frame ones; the method was immunoSEQ multiplex PCR. The table includes under 250,000 clones, more than 45% detected once. Study-wide points: Clarity of TCR sharing across patients fell short of that in mice, possibly HLA-related. In lesional scalp, particularly from alopecia totalis/universalis, clonality was higher than in normal scalp.

From PBMCs, CD4+ and CD8+ T cells were sorted. The sequence derives from a human donor with alopecia areata. The chain employs TRBV29-1 and TRBJ2-7, with D unclear. Sequenced material: CD4+ T cells sorted from blood, taken at week 0. CDR3 coding DNA: TGCAGCGTTCTGGGCAGTTCCCACGAGCAGTACTTC. Translating it yields CSVLGSSHEQYF.